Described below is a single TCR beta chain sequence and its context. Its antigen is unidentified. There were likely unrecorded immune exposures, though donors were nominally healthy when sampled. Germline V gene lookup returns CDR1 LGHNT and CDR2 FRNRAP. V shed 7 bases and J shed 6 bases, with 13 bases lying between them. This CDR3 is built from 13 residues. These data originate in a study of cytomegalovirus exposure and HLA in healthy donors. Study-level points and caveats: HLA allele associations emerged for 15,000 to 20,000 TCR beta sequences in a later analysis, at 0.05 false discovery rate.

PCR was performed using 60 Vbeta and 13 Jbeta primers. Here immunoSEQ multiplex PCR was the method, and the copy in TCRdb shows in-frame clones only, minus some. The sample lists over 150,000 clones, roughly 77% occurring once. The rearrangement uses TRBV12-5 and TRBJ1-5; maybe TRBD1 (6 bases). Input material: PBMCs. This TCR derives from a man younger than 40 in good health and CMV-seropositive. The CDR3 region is CASALGGPQPQHF. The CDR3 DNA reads TGTGCTAGTGCCTTAGGGGGTCCTCAGCCCCAGCATTTT.